This TCR beta chain comes out of a study of blood T cell repertoires in COVID-19. The overall study: Spain, Italy and the United States supplied samples that represented acute and convalescent COVID-19. From T cells, B-cell-depleted T cells, or PBMCs came the material, which was cDNA or gDNA.

Per the study methods: Amplification from reference gene primers served as the basis for estimated nucleated cell counts. Data came from immunoSEQ multiplex PCR; TCRdb stores just in-frame clones and leaves some out. D and trimming were read from the DNA, whereas the V and J calls and clone size are those reported in that table. This table holds roughly 80,000 clones, roughly 79% found once. This clone was observed a few times. CDR3 length equals 12 residues. Per the germline V gene, CDR1 is SNHLY and CDR2 is FYNNEI. V lost 4 bases and J lost 8, with 11 bases in between. The chain is built from TRBV2 and TRBJ1-2; perhaps TRBD1 as D (6 bases). The sequence was collected from an older man with acute or convalescent COVID-19. The specimen was peripheral blood. In DNA, the CDR3 is TGTGCCAGCAGTGTGTCAGGGGCCGGCTACACCTTC. This translates into CASSVSGAGYTF.